This T cell receptor (beta chain) came from a study of T cell clonotyping in hematopoietic cell transplantation. Study-wide findings and caveats: After transplant, recipient diversity fell while pathologically expanded clonotypes grew through day 180.

Of note for this clone: The antigen remains unidentified.

TCRdb keeps only in-frame clones here, not all; method: immunoSEQ multiplex PCR. The sample has 20,000 or so clones, 79% seen once. V was clipped by 0 bases and J by 4 bases, with 13 bases between them. The CDR3 is 15 residues long. Germline lookup yields CDR1 SGHRS and CDR2 YFSETQ. The V call is TRBV5-1, the J call TRBJ2-5; maybe TRBD1 (5 bases). This TCR was recovered from a man aged 60 to 75 in good health. Some clones in this sample may be carry-over from other donors' samples. The sequencing sample was made of peripheral blood mononuclear cells. As DNA, the CDR3 is TGCGCCAGCAGCTTGGTTCAGGGTATTGGAGAGACCCAGTACTTC. Translation gives CASSLVQGIGETQYF.